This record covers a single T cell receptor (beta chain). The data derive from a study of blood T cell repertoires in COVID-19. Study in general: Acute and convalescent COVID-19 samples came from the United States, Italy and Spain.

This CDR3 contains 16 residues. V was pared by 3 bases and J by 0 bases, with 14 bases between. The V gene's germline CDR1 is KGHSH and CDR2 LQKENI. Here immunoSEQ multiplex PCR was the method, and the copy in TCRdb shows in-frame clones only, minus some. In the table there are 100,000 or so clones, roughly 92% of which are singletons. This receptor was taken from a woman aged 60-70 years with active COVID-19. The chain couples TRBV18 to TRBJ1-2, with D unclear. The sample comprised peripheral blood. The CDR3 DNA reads TGTGCCAGCTCACCGACTGACTCTATAGCTAACTATGGCTACACCTTC. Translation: CASSPTDSIANYGYTF.